The clone carrying this T cell receptor beta chain was observed a single time. CDR1 SGHRS and CDR2 YFSETQ come from the germline V gene. The V end lost 4 bases, the J end lost 1 base, and 14 bases lay between the germline ends. This CDR3 has 15 amino acids. These data originate in a study of T cell changes during pregnancy in multiple sclerosis. Sequenced by immunoSEQ multiplex PCR; TCRdb stores in-frame clones only, minus some. The repertoire consists of tens of thousands of clones, with 75% to 95% occurring once and the leading ten covering around 0.67%. The sample consisted of CD4+ T cells from peripheral blood mononuclear cells, taken in the third trimester of pregnancy. This receptor was obtained from a female donor in good health, enrolled as a control in a pregnancy study. The rearrangement uses TRBV5-1 and TRBJ1-2, with D unclear. The CDR3 DNA reads TGCGCCAGCAGCCGCGCGACCCAGGTTAACTATGGCTACACCTTC. Protein sequence: CASSRATQVNYGYTF.